This TCR beta chain was documented in a study of T-cell reconstitution after alpha-beta-depleted transplantation in children. Researchers prepared the TCRbeta library using unique molecular identifiers, the study reports. MiXCR was run by TCRdb on the PCR reads, yielding one entry per CDR3 protein. Of about 830,000 distinct CDR3 sequences detected, 16% appear once; the ten largest clones hold approximately 5%. Per the germline V gene, CDR1 is WSHSY and CDR2 is SAAADI. V lost 0 bases and J lost 4, with 13 bases in between. This CDR3 region has 15 residues. This clonotype was detected only a few times. Its antigen is not known. Study-level findings and limits: Reports say that about two months after transplant, the alpha-beta T cells came out of several hundred graft clones that had expanded.

The starting material was PBMCs, mostly from graft donor cells, obtained 360 days after TCRalphabeta/CD19-depleted stem cell transplant. V and J are TRBV10-2 and TRBJ2-7, with D possibly matching TRBD1 (5 bases). The receptor was derived from a male patient under 18 who had a stem cell transplant for acute lymphoblastic leukemia, so the T cells may come from the graft donor. The CDR3 DNA follows: TGCGCCAGCAGTGAGTCAGGGGCCGGAACTTACGAGCAGTACTTC. Amino acids: CASSESGAGTYEQYF.